The 27 T cell receptor beta chains below all came from one sample that was sequenced in a study of cytomegalovirus exposure and HLA in healthy donors. PCR used 60 Vbeta primers and 13 Jbeta primers. Clones were read by immunoSEQ multiplex PCR, and TCRdb kept only the in-frame ones, dropping some. There are 60,000 to 90,000 clones in the sample; 55% to 80% occur only once, and 7.5% to 8% lies in the top ten. The sample was PBMCs. The receptor source for this set is a middle-aged man in good health and CMV-seropositive.

The V call is TRBV13, the J call TRBJ2-3; TRBD2 might be the D (7 bases). This CDR3 contains 16 residues. Trimming removed 5 bases from V and 5 bases from J, with 20 bases in between. The germline V gene encodes CDR1 PRHDT and CDR2 FYEKMQ (reference sequence). The CDR3 DNA reads TGTGCCAGCAGCCCAATTCTGGCGGGGGCCGTAGATACGCAGTATTTT. This sequence encodes CASSPILAGAVDTQYF.

This clone was counted a single time. The chain uses TRBV15 and TRBJ1-6; the D is unclear. Germline lookup yields CDR1 LNHNV and CDR2 YYDKDF (reference sequence). Trimming cost V 6 bases and J 6 bases, with 15 bases left between them. This CDR3 region has 15 residues. CDR3 region: CATRPLGAANSPLHF. The DNA for the CDR3 is TGTGCCACCAGGCCCTTGGGAGCGGCTAATTCACCCCTCCACTTT.

The genes are TRBV7-9 and TRBJ2-5, with D hard to call. The CDR3 has 13 residues. The germline CDR1 and CDR2 sequences are SEHNR and FQNEAQ (reference sequence). Trimming removed 0 bases at V and 5 bases at J, with 7 bases between. The chain's CDR3 is CASSLAAWETQYF. The CDR3 region has the DNA TGTGCCAGCAGCTTAGCGGCTTGGGAGACCCAGTACTTC.

The genes are TRBV4-1 and TRBJ2-1; TRBD2 aligns across 12 bases. V gave up 0 bases and J gave up 9 bases; unmatched junction bases: 9. The CDR3 runs to 17 residues. The germline V gene encodes CDR1 MGHRA and CDR2 YSYEKL. For the CDR3, the DNA is TGCGCCAGCAGCCAAGATTTGACTAGCGGGAGTTTCGGTGAGCAGTTCTTC. This sequence encodes CASSQDLTSGSFGEQFF.

The rearrangement uses TRBV5-4 and TRBJ2-2, with 7 nucleotides matching TRBD1. J was trimmed by 5 bases and V by 2 bases; bases with no gene match: 3. The CDR3 is made up of 14 amino acids. CDR1 SGHNT and CDR2 YYREEE come from the germline V gene (reference sequence). For the CDR3, the DNA is TGTGCCAGCAGCTTAACAGGGGTTACCGGGGAGCTGTTTTTT. Protein product: CASSLTGVTGELFF.

This chain connects TRBV9 to TRBJ1-1; D perhaps matches TRBD1 (6 bases). CDR1 is SGDLS and CDR2 is YYNGEE in the germline V gene. The CDR3 runs to 12 residues. V shed 3 bases and J shed 8 bases, with 11 bases lying between them. The chain's CDR3 is CASSDTRGEAFF. For the CDR3, the DNA is TGTGCCAGCAGCGACACGAGGGGGGAAGCTTTCTTT.

The chain couples TRBV4-2 to TRBJ1-5; a weak D match, TRBD1 (6 bases). Per the germline V gene, CDR1 is LGHNA and CDR2 is YNFKEQ. The length of the CDR3 is 16 residues. Trimming shortened V by 6 bases and J by 6 bases, and 21 bases separated the two germline ends. Here the CDR3 reads CASSPGGGRDPQPQHF. The CDR3 coding sequence is TGTGCCAGCAGTCCGGGGGGGGGCAGGGATCCTCAGCCCCAGCATTTT.

CDR3 sequence (DNA): TGTGCCAGCAGTTCCCAAGAGGGAGAAGGACAGCCCCAGCATTTT. Protein sequence: CASSSQEGEGQPQHF. The rearrangement links TRBV27 to TRBJ1-5; D uncertain. The CDR3 is 15 residues long. The germline gives CDR1 MNHEY, CDR2 SMNVEV (reference sequence). Trimming took off 4 bases at V and 7 bases at J, with 17 bases between the two ends.

In the case of this clone: A junction boundary mismatches the germline segment, possibly from a read error. The CDR3 DNA follows: TGCGGCGTTTCCGACGGGGATCAGCCCCAGCATTTT. Translating it yields CGVSDGDQPQHF. The chain recombines TRBV29-1 with TRBJ1-5; D is undetermined. CDR3 length: 12 amino acids. The germline V gene has CDR1 SQVTM and CDR2 ANQGSEA.

This clone came up a few times. The chain links TRBV7-8 to TRBJ2-7; possible D gene TRBD2, 7 bases. Per germline, CDR1 SGHVS and CDR2 FQNEAQ. V lost 1 base to trimming and J lost 2 bases, with 27 bases between them. This CDR3 region has 20 residues. In DNA, the CDR3 is TGTGCCAGCAGCTTAGTAATAAGGCCCATGGGGGCGGGAGTAGCCTACGAGCAGTACTTC. It yields the protein CASSLVIRPMGAGVAYEQYF. The variable domain in full, with the rest retrieved from reference TRBV7-8 and TRBJ2-7, is GAGVSQSPRYKVAKRGQDVALRCDPISGHVSLFWYQQALGQGPEFLTYFQNEAQLDKSGLPSDRFFAERPEGSVSTLKIQRTQQEDSAVYLCASSLVIRPMGAGVAYEQYFGPGTRLTVT.

V is TRBV27 and J is TRBJ2-1; 13 bases agree with TRBD2. Looked up from germline, CDR1 is MNHEY and CDR2 is SMNVEV (reference sequence). CDR3 size: 16 residues. V lost 5 bases, J lost 8 bases, and 9 bases stayed unmatched. CDR3 in amino acids: CASSPWTSGRGDEQFF. The CDR3 nucleotides are TGTGCCAGCAGTCCATGGACTAGCGGGAGAGGAGATGAGCAGTTCTTC.

This clone was observed a few times. J is TRBJ1-4 and V is TRBV6-6; D gene unclear. This CDR3 region has 15 residues. V was clipped by 6 bases and J by 0 bases, with 11 bases between them. The V gene's germline CDR1 is MNHNY and CDR2 SVGAGI (reference sequence). The DNA for the CDR3 is TGTGCCAGCAGCCCCGGAGGGACAACTAATGAAAAACTGTTTTTT. Protein: CASSPGGTTNEKLFF.

A remark on this clone: A read error is likely, as this CDR3 ends without the conserved phenylalanine or tryptophan. This rearrangement joins TRBV29-1 to TRBJ2-3, with a weak D call TRBD2 (5 bases). Germline CDR1 is SQVTM and CDR2 is ANQGSEA. The V gene lost 4 bases and the J gene lost 4 bases, with 9 bases spanning the gap. The CDR3 is 12 residues long. CDR3 sequence: CSVVGSADTQYV. The DNA of the CDR3 is TGCAGCGTTGTGGGGAGCGCAGATACGCAGTATGTT.

The gene calls are TRBV12-5 and TRBJ2-5, with 9 bases aligning to TRBD2. The CDR3 runs 13 residues. Germline V gives CDR1 LGHNT, CDR2 FRNRAP. Trimming took 6 bases from V and 5 from J; bases not matched to a gene: 4. CDR3 bases: TGTGCTAGTGGCCCCGGACTAGCGGAGACCCAGTACTTC. Translating gives CASGPGLAETQYF. Drawing the rest from reference TRBV12-5 and TRBJ2-5, the complete variable domain is DARVTQTPRHKVTEMGQEVTMRCQPILGHNTVFWYRQTMMQGLELLAYFRNRAPLDDSGMPKDRFSAEMPDATLATLKIQPSEPRDSAVYFCASGPGLAETQYFGPGTRLLVL.

This clone has only one observation. The chain couples TRBV2 to TRBJ2-2; the match to TRBD2 covers 7 bases. Germline V CDR1 and CDR2: SNHLY, FYNNEI. The CDR3 loop spans 14 amino acids. Unmatched junction bases numbered 5, after V lost 6 bases and J lost 4 bases. This chain's CDR3 is CASRGRAGTGELFF. The CDR3 DNA follows: TGTGCCAGCAGGGGGAGGGCCGGCACCGGGGAGCTGTTTTTT.

The rearrangement uses TRBV7-2 and TRBJ1-1; possible D gene TRBD1, 6 bases. Trimming took off 1 base at V and 4 bases at J, with 10 bases between the two ends. The CDR3 has 14 residues. Germline CDR1 reads SGHTA; CDR2 reads FQGNSA. The CDR3 DNA follows: TGTGCCAGCAGCTTAGAGGCACAGGGCACTGAAGCTTTCTTT. Translation: CASSLEAQGTEAFF. The full variable domain, with the rest looked up from reference TRBV7-2 and TRBJ1-1, is GAGVSQSPSNKVTEKGKDVELRCDPISGHTALYWYRQSLGQGLEFLIYFQGNSAPDKSGLPSDRFSAERTGGSVSTLTIQRTQQEDSAVYLCASSLEAQGTEAFFGQGTRLTVV.

The genes are TRBV7-2 and TRBJ1-5; unclear D gene. This CDR3 spans 15 amino acids. From germline, CDR1 is SGHTA and CDR2 FQGNSA. Trimming left V 2 bases short and J 2 bases short, with 10 bases between. The CDR3 loop is CASSLKGSGNQPQHF. DNA of the CDR3: TGTGCCAGCAGCTTAAAAGGGAGCGGCAATCAGCCCCAGCATTTT.

This clone was observed a few times. This chain joins TRBV19 and TRBJ1-1, with D possibly matching TRBD1 (6 bases). Germline CDR1 is LNHDA and CDR2 is SQIVND (reference sequence). CDR3 length: 14 amino acids. Trimming pared 4 bases from V and 0 bases from J, leaving 9 bases between. In nucleotides, the CDR3 is TGTGCCAGTAGTAGGGGGCGCATGAACACTGAAGCTTTCTTT. Its translation: CASSRGRMNTEAFF. Full variable domain (missing parts from reference TRBV19 and TRBJ1-1): DGGITQSPKYLFRKEGQNVTLSCEQNLNHDAMYWYRQDPGQGLRLIYYSQIVNDFQKGDIAEGYSVSREKKESFPLTVTSAQKNPTAFYLCASSRGRMNTEAFFGQGTRLTVV.

V gene TRBV7-9 combines with J gene TRBJ1-4, with D hard to call. From germline, CDR1 is SEHNR and CDR2 FQNEAQ (reference sequence). The CDR3 loop spans 12 amino acids. Trimming removed 7 bases from V and 5 bases from J, with 8 bases in between. DNA for the CDR3: TGTGCCAGCAACTCCCCAAATGAAAAACTGTTTTTT. It translates to CASNSPNEKLFF.

The V call is TRBV2, the J call TRBJ1-5, with a tentative D call TRBD1 (5 bases). CDR3 length: 14 residues. In germline, CDR1 is SNHLY, CDR2 FYNNEI. V lost 7 bases, J lost 9 bases, and 19 bases lay in between. The CDR3 DNA sequence: TGTGCCAGCACATCATCAGGGTCGTCGTGGCCCCAGCATTTT. Translated: CASTSSGSSWPQHF.

This chain connects TRBV7-9 to TRBJ1-4, with 9 bases identical to TRBD1. With 0 bases clipped from V and 6 bases from J, the junction kept 5 bases outside the gene matches. The CDR3 sequence is 16 residues long. CDR1 is SEHNR, CDR2 FQNEAQ, per germline (reference sequence). The CDR3, as DNA: TGTGCCAGCAGCTTAGCAACAGGGGGCGGGGATGAAAAACTGTTTTTT. Translating gives CASSLATGGGDEKLFF. The whole variable domain, filled in from reference TRBV7-9 and TRBJ1-4, reads DTGVSQNPRHKITKRGQNVTFRCDPISEHNRLYWYRQTLGQGPEFLTYFQNEAQLEKSRLLSDRFSAERPKGSFSTLEIQRTEQGDSAMYLCASSLATGGGDEKLFFGSGTQLSVL.

The chain recombines TRBV10-3 with TRBJ1-3; the D gene is possibly TRBD1 (6 bases). There are 17 residues in the CDR3. V was shortened by 3 bases and J by 4 bases, with 19 bases between the two germline ends. CDR1 and CDR2 (germline): ENHRY, SYGVKD. The CDR3 here is CAISDRQASLSGNTIYF. CDR3 bases: TGTGCCATCAGTGACCGACAGGCTTCCCTCTCAGGAAACACCATATATTTT.

This clone has just a few counts. The chain has TRBV29-1 and TRBJ1-1; D is unclear. CDR3 size: 13 residues. V was trimmed by 7 bases and J by 7 bases, leaving 19 bases between them. The germline CDR1 and CDR2 sequences are SQVTM and ANQGSEA. The CDR3 nucleotides are TGCAGCGCCATCCCGGGGAACGGACTTGAAGCTTTCTTT. As protein: CSAIPGNGLEAFF.

The rearrangement uses TRBV7-9 and TRBJ1-1; possibly TRBD1 for D (5 bases). CDR3 length equals 12 residues. The germline V and J ends were trimmed by 5 bases and 1 base, with 5 bases remaining between them. In germline, CDR1 is SEHNR, CDR2 FQNEAQ (reference sequence). The CDR3 loop reads CASSQGNTEAFF. CDR3 DNA: TGTGCCAGCAGCCAGGGGAACACTGAAGCTTTCTTT. The whole variable domain, filled in from reference TRBV7-9 and TRBJ1-1, reads DTGVSQNPRHKITKRGQNVTFRCDPISEHNRLYWYRQTLGQGPEFLTYFQNEAQLEKSRLLSDRFSAERPKGSFSTLEIQRTEQGDSAMYLCASSQGNTEAFFGQGTRLTVV.

In DNA form, the CDR3 reads TGCGCCAGCAGCTTGGGCAGGGATAATGAAAAACTGTTTTTT. This translates into CASSLGRDNEKLFF. The chain is built from TRBV5-1 and TRBJ1-4; tentatively, D is TRBD1 (5 bases). Per germline, CDR1 SGHRS and CDR2 YFSETQ. Trimming removed 0 bases from V and 4 bases from J, with 7 bases in between. CDR3 length equals 14 residues.

This rearrangement joins TRBV6-5 to TRBJ1-5; weak D call: TRBD1 (5 bases). The V end was cut by 7 bases, the J end by 0 bases, with 13 bases between. CDR1 and CDR2 from the germline V gene are MNHEY and SVGAGI. The CDR3 is 15 amino acids. The CDR3 region has the DNA TGTGCCAGCACCCCTGGGGGGTATAGCAATCAGCCCCAGCATTTT. Protein: CASTPGGYSNQPQHF.

This sequence joins TRBV28 and TRBJ1-5; 10 bases are shared with TRBD1. The germline CDR1 and CDR2 sequences are MDHEN and SYDVKM. The CDR3 covers 16 residues. J lost 7 bases, V lost 8 bases, and 14 bases had no gene match. Here the CDR3 reads CASGSPGQGVRQPQHF. DNA for the CDR3: TGTGCCAGCGGGTCTCCTGGACAGGGGGTTCGGCAGCCCCAGCATTTT. Looking up the rest from reference TRBV28 and TRBJ1-5 gives the full variable domain: DVKVTQSSRYLVKRTGEKVFLECVQDMDHENMFWYRQDPGLGLRLIYFSYDVKMKEKGDIPEGYSVSREKKERFSLILESASTNQTSMYLCASGSPGQGVRQPQHFGDGTRLSIL.